One and the same sample provided the 4 T cell receptor beta chains below, sequenced in a study of CD8 T cells in Susac syndrome. Random hexamers were used to reverse transcribe roughly 0.45 to 1 ug of RNA. TCRdb reprocessed the immunoSEQ multiplex PCR reads with MiXCR, giving one entry per CDR3 protein. The table includes some 220,000 distinct CDR3 sequences, roughly 96% detected once. The specimen sequenced was CD4+ T cells from PBMCs. Receptors were obtained from a human donor with multiple sclerosis.

The rearrangement uses TRBV19 and TRBJ1-1; D possibly corresponds to TRBD1 (5 bases). Trimming took 5 bases from V and 0 from J, leaving 7 bases between them. Germline assignment: CDR1 LNHDA and CDR2 SQIVND (reference sequence). This CDR3 region has 13 residues. For the CDR3, the DNA is TGTGCCAGTAGTGGGGGTTTGAACACTGAAGCTTTCTTT. Translated, it gives CASSGGLNTEAFF. Based on the CDR3 plus reference TRBV19 and TRBJ1-1, the full variable domain is DGGITQSPKYLFRKEGQNVTLSCEQNLNHDAMYWYRQDPGQGLRLIYYSQIVNDFQKGDIAEGYSVSREKKESFPLTVTSAQKNPTAFYLCASSGGLNTEAFFGQGTRLTVV.

This clonotype was recorded only once. The rearrangement joins TRBV5-4 to TRBJ2-1, with 10 positions matching TRBD2. Germline lookup yields CDR1 SGHNT and CDR2 YYREEE (reference sequence). V shed 4 bases and J 4 bases; nucleotides not matched to a gene: 5. CDR3 length equals 15 residues. Written as DNA, the CDR3 is TGTGCCAGCAGCCCCGGGACTAGCGTATACAATGAGCAGTTCTTC. Translation gives CASSPGTSVYNEQFF. Full variable domain (missing parts from reference TRBV5-4 and TRBJ2-1): ETGVTQSPTHLIKTRGQQVTLRCSSQSGHNTVSWYQQALGQGPQFIFQYYREEENGRGNFPPRFSGLQFPNYSSELNVNALELDDSALYLCASSPGTSVYNEQFFGPGTRLTVL.

This clonotype was observed a single time. The chain joins TRBV12-3 or TRBV12-4 to TRBJ1-5; 9 bases are a match to TRBD1. This CDR3 region has 15 residues. The junction had 7 bases not matched to a gene; V was cut back by 6 bases and J by 4 bases. This CDR3 reads CASRAGTGLNQPQHF. For the CDR3, the DNA is TGTGCCAGCAGAGCCGGGACAGGGCTTAATCAGCCCCAGCATTTT.

This rearrangement joins TRBV13 to TRBJ2-3; 9 bases map to TRBD1. There are 14 residues in the CDR3. Trimming at V came to 3 bases and at J to 6 bases, leaving 4 bases not matched to a gene. CDR1 PRHDT and CDR2 FYEKMQ come from the germline V gene (reference sequence). CDR3 amino acids: CASSLGQGQDTQYF. CDR3 in DNA: TGTGCCAGCAGCTTGGGACAGGGTCAGGATACGCAGTATTTT.